These T cell receptor beta chains were read from a single sample in a study of blood T cell repertoires in COVID-19. Produced via immunoSEQ multiplex PCR; TCRdb's table is partial and in-frame only. The table has about 200,000 clones, just over 85% seen once. Sequenced material: peripheral blood. These receptors were taken from a man between 50 and 59 years old with acute or convalescent COVID-19. The CDR3 runs from the conserved cysteine through the conserved F or W. Clone sizes are given selectively: once, few, many, or a class where the clone is expanded.

V: TRBV19
length: 13
size: -
J: TRBJ1-1
CDR3: CASSMRKTTWAFF

V: TRBV4-1
length: 16
size: once
J: TRBJ1-2
CDR3: CASSQVTPRLSNGYTF

V: TRBV5-1
length: 15
size: -
J: TRBJ1-3
CDR3: CASSESRDSGNTIYF

V: TRBV20-1
length: 10
size: -
J: TRBJ1-1
CDR3: CSGTDAEAFF

V: TRBV5-1
length: 17
size: -
J: TRBJ1-4
CDR3: CASSAQGPGDLNEKLFF

V: TRBV5-1
length: 14
size: -
J: TRBJ2-1
CDR3: CASSFHISYNEQFF

V: TRBV18
length: 15
size: -
J: TRBJ1-4
CDR3: CASSPPPATNEKLFF

V: TRBV6-5
length: 14
size: -
J: TRBJ1-2
CDR3: CASLWDGGLNGYTF

V: TRBV7-9
length: 15
size: -
J: TRBJ1-3
CDR3: CASSFGDSSGNTIYF

V: TRBV5-8
length: 14
size: -
J: TRBJ2-3
CDR3: CASSLRGGTDTQYF

V: TRBV6-5
length: 14
size: -
J: TRBJ1-6
CDR3: CASSYTRQYSPLHF

V: TRBV6-6
length: 14
size: -
J: TRBJ1-1
CDR3: CASSYSNRVTEAFF

V: TRBV18
length: 15
size: -
J: TRBJ1-2
CDR3: CASSPGTGENYGYTF

V: TRBV19
length: 17
size: -
J: TRBJ2-6
CDR3: CASGQGNHRAGANVLTF

V: TRBV6-5
length: 15
size: -
J: TRBJ1-3
CDR3: CASSSSGSSGNTIYF

V: TRBV5-5
length: 13
size: -
J: TRBJ2-5
CDR3: CASSLLSPETQYF

V: TRBV27
length: 15
size: -
J: TRBJ1-1
CDR3: CASSSGQPQNTEAFF

V: TRBV5-4
length: 16
size: -
J: TRBJ2-7
CDR3: CASSSLAGGLPGEQYF

V: TRBV3-1/TRBV3-2
length: 14
size: -
J: TRBJ1-4
CDR3: CASSQTGTGEKLFF

V: TRBV15
length: 16
size: -
J: TRBJ1-6
CDR3: CATSRARGTGSSPLHF

V: TRBV4-2
length: 17
size: once
J: TRBJ2-3
CDR3: CASSQVGAGGLTDTQYF

V: TRBV5-1
length: 15
size: once
J: TRBJ2-2
CDR3: CASSLVQGNTGELFF

V: TRBV12-3/TRBV12-4
length: 13
size: -
J: TRBJ1-6
CDR3: CASSPGQVGALHF